This T cell receptor (beta chain) was found in a study of blood T cell repertoires in COVID-19. Cohorts were determined from participant-reported clinical history. Symptom resolution, clearance, or two negative PCRs marked the recovered donors of Cohort 3. The V and J ends lost 1 base and 6 bases, in that order; junction bases with no gene match: 6. The CDR3 extends over 15 amino acids. The V gene's germline CDR1 is SNHLY and CDR2 FYNNEI. Study processing details: From reference gene primer amplification, estimates of nucleated cell counts were derived. Measured with immunoSEQ multiplex PCR; TCRdb has only the in-frame clones, and not every one. Clone size and the V and J calls come from that table; the DNA yielded D and trimming. The data hold some 170,000 clones, with about 84% observed a single time.

This sequence originates from a man aged 35 to 55 who had recovered from COVID-19. Sequenced input: PBMCs or T cells enriched from blood (not recorded which). V usage is TRBV2 and J usage is TRBJ1-1; 9 positions agree with TRBD1. The CDR3 coding sequence is TGTGCCAGCAGTGAAGAAGGACAGGGGAGGGCTGAAGCTTTCTTT. This translates into CASSEEGQGRAEAFF.